This TCR beta chain was sequenced for a study of blood T cells in healthy people across ages. This clonotype was observed at least ten times. Its matching antigen is unknown. It was with a sample-barcoded 5' primer and a J-beta primer mix that a second PCR of about 6 to 12 cycles was run. Sequencing recovered at least 3 million CDR3-containing paired-end reads from each sample. TCRdb used MiXCR to reprocess the 5' RACE reads, holding one entry per CDR3 protein. The sample has hundreds of thousands of distinct CDR3 sequences, 52% seen once. Study results and caveats: The unsorted PBMCs prevented any conclusive comparison of naive versus antigen-experienced cells.

The length of the CDR3 is 12 residues. The germline gives CDR1 SEHNR, CDR2 FQNEAQ (reference sequence). With 3 bases removed from V and 3 bases from J, the gap between germline ends came to 6 bases. The chain recombines TRBV7-9 with TRBJ2-7; no clear D. This clonotype was obtained from a woman older than 75 in good health. Material: blood. The chain's CDR3 is CASSLEFYEQYF. The CDR3 DNA reads TGTGCCAGCAGCTTGGAGTTCTACGAGCAGTACTTC. The variable domain in full, with the rest retrieved from reference TRBV7-9 and TRBJ2-7, is DTGVSQNPRHKITKRGQNVTFRCDPISEHNRLYWYRQTLGQGPEFLTYFQNEAQLEKSRLLSDRFSAERPKGSFSTLEIQRTEQGDSAMYLCASSLEFYEQYFGPGTRLTVT.